This entry features one T cell receptor (beta chain) sequence. The antigen remains unidentified. Generated by immunoSEQ multiplex PCR, the TCRdb table keeps only in-frame clones and is missing some. The repertoire holds about 11,000 clones, with roughly 80% as singletons. This sample was taken from a study of T cells after posttransplantation cyclophosphamide. The germline CDR1 and CDR2 sequences are ENHRY and SYGVKD. The V segment lost 3 bases and the J segment 6 bases; nucleotides outside the gene matches: 17. The CDR3 is 19 amino acids. Notes on the study in general: Recipient CMV seropositivity and CMV reactivation strongly tracked TRB clonality. Skin or GI-infiltrating T cells shared few TRB sequences with blood.

Treatment was busulfan-fludarabine conditioning, a marrow graft, and cyclophosphamide on days +3 and +4. The sequence came from a female patient in her 50s who received an allogeneic stem cell transplant from a related donor, was CMV-positive, and had no GVHD. Some of these T cells may belong to the graft donor. The chain carries TRBV10-3 and TRBJ2-1; 10 nucleotides agree with TRBD2. The sample in question was PBMCs, obtained after allogeneic stem cell transplant with posttransplant cyclophosphamide. The CDR3 DNA sequence: TGTGCCATCAGTGACCCGAAAACAAAACTAGCGGGGCCAATCAATGAGCAGTTCTTC. Amino acid sequence: CAISDPKTKLAGPINEQFF.